A single sample is the source of the 5 T cell receptor beta chains below, sequenced in a study of cytomegalovirus exposure and HLA in healthy donors. PCR was performed using 60 Vbeta and 13 Jbeta primers. Libraries were prepared by immunoSEQ multiplex PCR; TCRdb keeps only in-frame clonotypes and omits some of them. The table shows more than 85,000 clones, with 65% to 90% occurring only once. Sequencing input: PBMCs. These receptors all come from a woman aged 30 to 39 in good health and CMV-seronegative.

This chain links TRBV4-2 with TRBJ2-3, with TRBD1 as a possible D gene (6 bases). The CDR3 runs 14 residues. Germline V gives CDR1 LGHNA, CDR2 YNFKEQ. V lost 2 bases and J lost 4, with 10 bases in between. The CDR3 DNA sequence: TGTGCCAGCAGCCAAAGTTCAGGGGCAGATACGCAGTATTTT. This codes for CASSQSSGADTQYF.

This chain uses TRBV2 with TRBJ2-1; 7 bases line up with TRBD2. This CDR3 is 15 amino acids long. The V gene end was trimmed by 8 bases and the J gene end by 3 bases; junction bases not matched to a gene: 10. Germline V gene data show CDR1 as SNHLY and CDR2 as FYNNEI. The CDR3 DNA reads as TGTGCCAGCCGGGAGGAGGGAGGGTACTACAATGAGCAGTTCTTC. Encoded protein: CASREEGGYYNEQFF.

The genes are TRBV5-4 and TRBJ2-5; 7 nucleotides match TRBD1. There are 14 residues in the CDR3. J was trimmed by 3 bases and V by 5 bases; bases with no gene match: 7. Germline loops: CDR1 SGHNT, CDR2 YYREEE (reference sequence). CDR3 in amino acids: CASRFGTVKETQYF. The DNA for the CDR3 is TGTGCCAGCAGATTCGGGACAGTAAAAGAGACCCAGTACTTC.

V usage is TRBV7-9 and J usage is TRBJ2-1; 8 bases are a match to TRBD1. With 1 base clipped from V and 2 bases from J, the junction kept 1 base outside the gene matches. Germline loops: CDR1 SEHNR, CDR2 FQNEAQ (reference sequence). This CDR3 has 15 residues. The CDR3 spells CASSLGQGTYNEQFF. In DNA form, the CDR3 reads TGTGCCAGCAGCTTAGGACAGGGGACCTACAATGAGCAGTTCTTC. Full variable domain (rest looked up from reference TRBV7-9 and TRBJ2-1): DTGVSQNPRHKITKRGQNVTFRCDPISEHNRLYWYRQTLGQGPEFLTYFQNEAQLEKSRLLSDRFSAERPKGSFSTLEIQRTEQGDSAMYLCASSLGQGTYNEQFFGPGTRLTVL.

The chain uses TRBV28 and TRBJ2-5; 12 nucleotides agree with TRBD2. V dropped 6 bases and J dropped 1; count of bases not matched to a gene: 3. This CDR3 is built from 15 residues. Germline CDR1 reads MDHEN; CDR2 reads SYDVKM. The DNA for the CDR3 is TGTGCCAGCAGACGGACTAGCGGGGCCCAAGAGACCCAGTACTTC. Its translation: CASRRTSGAQETQYF.